This TCR beta chain was captured in a study of shared clonotypes between healthy human individuals. This clone has just one count. Using immunoSEQ multiplex PCR, the repertoire was profiled, and TCRdb retains in-frame clones only, with some absent. This table holds a few hundred thousand clones, more than 95% found once. CDR3 length: 15 amino acids. The J segment lost 3 bases and the V segment lost 5 bases, leaving 6 bases of the junction unmatched. From germline, CDR1 is SGHAT and CDR2 FQNNGV. The chain recombines TRBV11-2 with TRBJ2-7, with 11 bases matching TRBD1. This receptor was obtained from a woman in her twenties or thirties in good health. The sequenced sample consisted of naive CD4+ T cells sorted from blood. As to subset: CD45RA+ positively selected. This CDR3 is CASSKGQGVVYEQYF. CDR3 in DNA: TGTGCCAGCAGCAAGGGACAGGGGGTGGTCTACGAGCAGTACTTC. Complete variable domain (other parts from reference TRBV11-2 and TRBJ2-7): EAGVAQSPRYKIIEKRQSVAFWCNPISGHATLYWYQQILGQGPKLLIQFQNNGVVDDSQLPKDRFSAERLKGVDSTLKIQPAKLEDSAVYLCASSKGQGVVYEQYFGPGTRLTVT.